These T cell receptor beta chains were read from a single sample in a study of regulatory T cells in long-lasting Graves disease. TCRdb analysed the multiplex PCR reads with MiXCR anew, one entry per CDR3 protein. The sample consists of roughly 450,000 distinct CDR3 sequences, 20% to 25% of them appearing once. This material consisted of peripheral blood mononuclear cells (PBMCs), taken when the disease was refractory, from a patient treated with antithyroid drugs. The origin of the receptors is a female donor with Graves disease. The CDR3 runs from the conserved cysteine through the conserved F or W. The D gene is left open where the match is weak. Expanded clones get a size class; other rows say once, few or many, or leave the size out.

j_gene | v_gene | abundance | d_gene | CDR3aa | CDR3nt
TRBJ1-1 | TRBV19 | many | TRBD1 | CASSWDRTMNTEAFF | TGTGCCAGTAGCTGGGACAGGACGATGAACACTGAAGCTTTCTTT
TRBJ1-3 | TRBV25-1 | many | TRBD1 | CASSERGTVDTIYF | TGTGCCAGCAGTGAAAGAGGGACAGTTGACACCATATATTTT
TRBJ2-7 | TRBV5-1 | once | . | CASTLGVGASEQYF | TGCGCCAGCACCCTCGGCGTTGGGGCGTCCGAGCAGTACTTC
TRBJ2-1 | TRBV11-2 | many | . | CASSLISDYNEQFF | TGTGCCAGCAGCTTAATCTCAGACTACAATGAGCAGTTCTTC
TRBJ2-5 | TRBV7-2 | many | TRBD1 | CASSASWTGIETQYF | TGTGCCAGCAGCGCCTCGTGGACAGGGATAGAGACCCAGTACTTC
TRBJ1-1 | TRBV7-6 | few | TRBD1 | CASSLEGDRGTEAFF | TGTGCCAGCAGCTTGGAGGGGGACAGGGGCACCGAAGCTTTCTTT
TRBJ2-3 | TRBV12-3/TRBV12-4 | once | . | CASSPRQFTDTQYF | TGTGCCAGCAGTCCACGGCAGTTCACAGATACGCAGTATTTT
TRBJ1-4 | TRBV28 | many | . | CASLSTGTNEKLFF | TGTGCCAGCCTCTCAACAGGGACTAATGAAAAACTGTTTTTT
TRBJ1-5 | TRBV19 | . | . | CASKGSVSNQPQHF | TGTGCCAGTAAGGGGAGTGTTAGCAATCAGCCCCAGCATTTT
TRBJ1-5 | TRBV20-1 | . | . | CSAALPGRERQPQHF | TGCAGTGCTGCCCTCCCGGGCAGGGAGAGACAGCCCCAGCATTTT
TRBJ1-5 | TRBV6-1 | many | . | CASSTGSGQPQHF | TGTGCCAGCAGTACAGGGTCAGGTCAGCCCCAGCATTTT
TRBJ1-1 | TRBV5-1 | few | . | CASGATLDTEAFF | TGCGCCAGCGGGGCAACTCTGGACACTGAAGCTTTCTTT
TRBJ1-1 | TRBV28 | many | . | CASSLFENTEAFF | TGTGCCAGCAGCTTATTCGAGAACACTGAAGCTTTCTTT
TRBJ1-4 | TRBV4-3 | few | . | CASSQDLNRAGKKLFF | TGCGCCAGCAGCCAAGATCTGAACAGGGCGGGCAAGAAACTGTTTTTT
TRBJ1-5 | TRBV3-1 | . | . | CASSQDVAALQHF | TGTGCCAGCAGCCAAGACGTGGCGGCACTCCAGCATTTT
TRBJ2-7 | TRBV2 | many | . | CAITPGGSSYEQYF | TGTGCCATCACCCCCGGGGGATCCTCCTACGAGCAGTACTTC
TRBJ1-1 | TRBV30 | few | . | CAWGQLNTEAFF | TGTGCCTGGGGACAGCTGAACACTGAAGCTTTCTTT
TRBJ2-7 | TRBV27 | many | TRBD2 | CASSSSAGGSYEQYF | TGTGCCAGCAGTTCCTCGGCGGGGGGGTCCTACGAGCAGTACTTC
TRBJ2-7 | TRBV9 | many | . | CASSVEGSHGYEQYF | TGTGCCAGCAGCGTAGAGGGGTCCCACGGCTACGAGCAGTACTTC
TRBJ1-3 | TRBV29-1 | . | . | CSVRDSRSGNTIYF | TGCAGCGTTCGGGACTCCCGCTCTGGAAACACCATATATTTT
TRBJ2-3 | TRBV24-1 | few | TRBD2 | CATSDSWTSGYTDTQYF | TGTGCCACCAGTGATTCGTGGACTAGCGGCTACACAGATACGCAGTATTTT
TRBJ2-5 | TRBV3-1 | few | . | CASSPLQGREETQYF | TGTGCCAGCAGCCCGTTACAGGGGAGGGAAGAGACCCAGTACTTC
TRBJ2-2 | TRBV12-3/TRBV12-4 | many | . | CASKTQTVTGELFF | TGTGCCAGCAAAACTCAAACGGTAACCGGGGAGCTGTTTTTT
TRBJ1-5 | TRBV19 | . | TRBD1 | CASNIGTGGNQPQHF | TGTGCCAGTAACATAGGGACAGGTGGCAATCAGCCCCAGCATTTT
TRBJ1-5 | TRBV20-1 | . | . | CSASPTASNQPQHF | TGCAGTGCTAGCCCTACAGCTAGCAATCAGCCCCAGCATTTT
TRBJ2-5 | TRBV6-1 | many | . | CASKRIGETQYF | TGTGCCAGCAAGCGGATAGGGGAGACCCAGTACTTC
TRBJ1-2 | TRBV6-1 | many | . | CASRRTLGYTF | TGTGCCAGCAGGCGCACGCTTGGCTACACCTTC
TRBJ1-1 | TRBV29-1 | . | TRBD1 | CSGGQVNTEAFF | TGCAGCGGGGGACAGGTAAACACTGAAGCTTTCTTT
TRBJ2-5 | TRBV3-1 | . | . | CASSRRGEETQYF | TGTGCCAGCAGCCGCCGTGGAGAAGAGACCCAGTACTTC
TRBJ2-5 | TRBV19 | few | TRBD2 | CASSIVREGETQYF | TGTGCCAGTAGTATAGTCAGGGAGGGAGAGACCCAGTACTTC
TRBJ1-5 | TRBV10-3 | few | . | CAISDAPGQPQHF | TGTGCCATCAGTGACGCTCCGGGGCAGCCCCAGCATTTT
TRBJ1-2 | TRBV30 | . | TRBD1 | CAWWTGGLGYTF | TGTGCCTGGTGGACAGGGGGCCTTGGCTACACCTTC
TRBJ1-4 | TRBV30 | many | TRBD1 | CAWSVQGDEKLFF | TGTGCCTGGAGTGTACAGGGGGATGAAAAACTGTTTTTT
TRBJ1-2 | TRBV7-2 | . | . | CASSSQVNYGYTF | TGTGCCAGCAGCTCACAGGTTAACTATGGCTACACCTTC
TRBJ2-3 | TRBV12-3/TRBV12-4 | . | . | CASSRGTSTDTQYF | TGTGCCAGCAGTCGGGGTACTAGCACAGATACGCAGTATTTT
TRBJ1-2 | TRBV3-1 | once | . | CASSPPATPYGYTF | TGTGCCAGCAGCCCTCCTGCAACTCCCTATGGCTACACCTTC
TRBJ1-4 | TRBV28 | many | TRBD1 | CASSVDRGPEKLFF | TGTGCCAGCAGTGTGGACAGGGGCCCTGAAAAACTGTTTTTT
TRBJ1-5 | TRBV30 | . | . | CAWSVRSHRSQPQHF | TGTGCCTGGAGTGTAAGGTCTCACAGGTCTCAGCCCCAGCATTTT
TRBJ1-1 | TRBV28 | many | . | CASSLVYSNTEAFF | TGTGCCAGCAGTTTGGTCTATAGTAACACTGAAGCTTTCTTT
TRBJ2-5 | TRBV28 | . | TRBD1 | CASSTGTGGSGETQYF | TGTGCCAGCAGCACCGGGACAGGGGGTTCGGGAGAGACCCAGTACTTC
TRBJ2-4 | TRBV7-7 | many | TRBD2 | CASSDSGGSIQYF | TGTGCTAGCAGCGATAGCGGGGGGAGCATTCAGTACTTC
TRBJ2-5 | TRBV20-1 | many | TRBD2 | CSARTSVETQYF | TGCAGTGCTAGGACTAGCGTGGAGACCCAGTACTTC
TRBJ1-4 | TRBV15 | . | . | CATSRVRQTNEKLFF | TGTGCCACCAGCAGAGTTAGACAGACTAATGAAAAACTGTTTTTT
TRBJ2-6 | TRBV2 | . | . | CASSVVQGRRAGANVLTF | TGTGCCAGCAGCGTAGTTCAGGGGCGCAGGGCTGGGGCCAACGTCCTGACTTTC
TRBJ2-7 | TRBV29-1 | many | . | CSVEWTDSGEQYF | TGCAGCGTTGAATGGACAGACTCGGGGGAGCAGTACTTC
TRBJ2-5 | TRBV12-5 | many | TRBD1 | CASGQGQAMGTQYF | TGTGCTAGTGGTCAGGGACAGGCCATGGGGACCCAGTACTTC
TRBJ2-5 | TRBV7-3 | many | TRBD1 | CASSLRAGTQGAQYF | TGTGCCAGCAGCCTAAGGGCAGGGACCCAGGGGGCCCAGTACTTC
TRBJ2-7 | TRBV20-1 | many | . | CSARIVRSYEQYF | TGCAGTGCTAGAATTGTCCGCTCCTACGAGCAGTACTTC
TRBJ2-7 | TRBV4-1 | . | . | CASSPRAGRGYEQYF | TGCGCCAGCAGCCCGCGCGCCGGACGCGGCTACGAGCAGTACTTC
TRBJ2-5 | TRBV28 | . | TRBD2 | CASSWAGTSGTRETQYF | TGTGCCAGCAGTTGGGCCGGGACTAGCGGGACTAGAGAGACCCAGTACTTC
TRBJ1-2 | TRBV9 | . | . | CASSLITYRASGGSGNTF | TGTGCCAGCAGCCTTATTACCTACAGGGCCTCAGGTGGGAGTGGAAACACCTTC
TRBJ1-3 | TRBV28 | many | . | CASSLWTGTVSGNTIYF | TGTGCCAGCAGTTTATGGACGGGAACCGTCTCTGGAAACACCATATATTTT
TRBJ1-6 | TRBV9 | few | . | CASSPRYNSPLHF | TGTGCCAGCAGCCCGCGCTATAATTCACCCCTCCACTTT
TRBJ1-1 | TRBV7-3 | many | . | CASSSTGDVTEAFF | TGTGCCAGCAGCTCCACTGGGGACGTCACTGAAGCTTTCTTT